This T cell receptor (beta chain) was profiled in a study of T cells in Graves' hyperthyroidism and ophthalmopathy. The CDR3 regions of TCR beta were amplified from RNA transcripts. First-round RT-PCR targeting the TCR CDR3 was performed with the HTBI primer set. TCRdb re-called the multiplex PCR reads through MiXCR, storing one row per CDR3 protein. The sample has about 680,000 distinct CDR3 sequences, approximately 40% seen once. The CDR3 is 15 residues long. Trimming left V 0 bases short and J 0 bases short, with 12 bases between. Germline V gene lookup returns CDR1 DFQATT and CDR2 SNEGSKA (reference sequence). The definition of stable Graves' hyperthyroidism was no ophthalmopathy progression within 18 months. Patients between 18 and 65 years old had hyperthyroidism, newly diagnosed and lasting under 2 months. Exclusion of patients followed from uncontrolled infection, other autoimmune disease, pregnancy or lactation.

The rearrangement joins TRBV20-1 to TRBJ2-7; D is undetermined. The sample comprised blood. This TCR was sampled from a woman aged 40 to 50 with Graves' hyperthyroidism. The CDR3 region is CSARDRGPSSYEQYF. In DNA form, the CDR3 reads TGCAGTGCTAGAGATCGTGGGCCGAGCTCCTACGAGCAGTACTTC.